A single sample is the source of the 5 T cell receptor beta chains below, sequenced in a study of T cell responses to AZD1222 COVID-19 vaccine. Generated by immunoSEQ multiplex PCR, the TCRdb table keeps only in-frame clones and is missing some. The sample contains about 60,000 clones, less than 90% of which appear only once. This specimen consisted of peripheral blood, obtained on day 0 of AZD1222 vaccination. These receptor sequences come from an adult in good health.

V and J are TRBV5-1 and TRBJ2-7; 14 bases match TRBD2. The CDR3 loop spans 14 amino acids. With V trimmed by 4 bases and J by 7 bases, 4 bases remained unmatched. Germline CDR1 is SGHRS and CDR2 is YFSETQ. CDR3 sequence reads: CASSGRTSGGEQYF. CDR3 bases: TGCGCCAGCAGCGGGCGGACTAGCGGGGGGGAGCAGTACTTC.

The chain has TRBV11-2 and TRBJ2-7; TRBD1 aligns across 8 bases. This CDR3 comprises 11 residues. J was trimmed by 9 bases and V by 5 bases; bases with no gene match: 3. CDR1 and CDR2 from the germline V gene are SGHAT and FQNNGV. Written as DNA, the CDR3 is TGTGCCAGCAGCATACAGGGGGTGCAGTACTTC. Translation gives CASSIQGVQYF.

The chain couples TRBV18 to TRBJ1-4; D might be TRBD1 (5 bases). This CDR3 region has 16 residues. V was cut by 0 bases and J by 4 bases, with 12 bases left in between. Germline CDR1 KGHSH, CDR2 LQKENI. CDR3 amino acids: CASSPPNRIYNEKLFF. CDR3 bases: TGTGCCAGCTCACCACCGAACAGGATTTATAATGAAAAACTGTTTTTT.

The chain employs TRBV24-1 and TRBJ2-7; TRBD1 is a possible D gene (5 bases). Trimming left V 2 bases short and J 3 bases short, with 13 bases between. In germline, CDR1 is KGHDR, CDR2 SFDVKD. This CDR3 spans 15 amino acids. The DNA of the CDR3 is TGTGCCACCAGTGATTCTACGACAGAAATCTACGAGCAGTACTTC. It translates to CATSDSTTEIYEQYF.

This chain joins TRBV24-1 and TRBJ1-5; no definite D call. This CDR3 has 14 amino acids. Trimming removed 4 bases from V and 0 bases from J, with 6 bases in between. Germline values: CDR1 KGHDR, CDR2 SFDVKD. The CDR3 DNA sequence: TGTGCCACCAGTGACTGGGATAGCAATCAGCCCCAGCATTTT. The encoded protein is CATSDWDSNQPQHF.